The 16 T cell receptor beta chains reported below all come from one sample, sequenced in a study of human T cells and chemical hapten exposure. As to time point: healthy volunteer bleed at 6 weeks. Sequencing started from total RNA isolated from unfractionated whole blood. TCRdb redid the calling of the RACE reads with MiXCR, one entry per CDR3 protein. Among fewer than 85,000 distinct CDR3 sequences listed, roughly 8.6% were seen once. Sequenced sample: whole blood. Receptor source: a male donor in good health. Some clones in this sample may be carry-over from other donors' samples.

The chain recombines TRBV4-3 with TRBJ2-1; 10 bases are shared with TRBD1. Losses at the gene ends were 0 bases for V and 5 bases for J; bases not matched to a gene: 4. Germline lookup yields CDR1 LGHNA and CDR2 YSLEER. The CDR3 loop spans 16 amino acids. The CDR3 sequence is CASSQDGTGEHNEQFF. The CDR3 DNA sequence: TGCGCCAGCAGCCAAGATGGGACAGGGGAACACAATGAGCAGTTCTTC.

This clonotype showed up just a few times. This sequence joins TRBV7-9 and TRBJ2-1; perhaps TRBD2 as D (7 bases). The V gene's germline CDR1 is SEHNR and CDR2 FQNEAQ (reference sequence). Trimming took 3 bases from V and 0 from J, leaving 12 bases between them. The CDR3 covers 16 residues. The CDR3 DNA reads TGTGCCAGCAGCTTTGTCGGGGGGCCCTCCTACAATGAGCAGTTCTTC. It translates to CASSFVGGPSYNEQFF.

In this sample, this clonotype turned up many times. This rearrangement joins TRBV5-8 to TRBJ2-7; 9 bases are a match to TRBD2. The CDR3 sequence is 16 residues long. V trimming: 6 bases; J trimming: 3 bases; junction bases outside the gene matches: 13. Per the germline V gene, CDR1 is SGHTS and CDR2 is YDEGEE. The CDR3 DNA follows: TGTGCCAGCACCCTAAGCGGGGGGAGGGCCAGCTACGAGCAGTACTTC. Amino acid sequence: CASTLSGGRASYEQYF.

The genes are TRBV20-1 and TRBJ2-7; 10 bases are shared with TRBD2. Per germline, CDR1 DFQATT and CDR2 SNEGSKA (reference sequence). The CDR3 is 14 amino acids. V gave up 5 bases and J gave up 4 bases; unmatched junction bases: 8. The CDR3 DNA reads as TGCAGTGCTCAACCGGGACTAGCGTTGTACGAGCAGTACTTC. Translation: CSAQPGLALYEQYF.

This clonotype was seen at least ten times. V gene TRBV3-1 combines with J gene TRBJ2-1; no clear D. This CDR3 is built from 13 residues. Germline CDR1 and CDR2: LGHDT and YNNKEL (reference sequence). V was pared by 1 base and J by 4 bases, with 5 bases between. CDR3 coding DNA: TGTGCCAGCAGCCAAGGCAGGTACAATGAGCAGTTCTTC. Translation: CASSQGRYNEQFF.

The chain has TRBV6-5 and TRBJ2-7; TRBD2 matches 15 bases. Germline V CDR1 and CDR2: MNHEY, SVGAGI. The ends lost 8 bases at V and 2 bases at J; junction bases unmatched: 7. The CDR3 extends over 16 amino acids. The CDR3 is CASSGLAGGRAYEQYF. CDR3 nucleotides: TGTGCCAGCTCCGGACTAGCGGGGGGGAGGGCCTACGAGCAGTACTTC.

This clonotype occurred many times. J is TRBJ1-1 and V is TRBV20-1; D gene unclear. The V end was cut by 3 bases, the J end by 2 bases, with 16 bases between. The CDR3 length is 15 residues. Germline CDR1 DFQATT, CDR2 SNEGSKA (reference sequence). CDR3 nucleotides: TGCAGTGCTAGCCCTAACCCGGGCGTAAACACTGAAGCTTTCTTT. Protein sequence: CSASPNPGVNTEAFF.

The J gene is TRBJ2-5, the V gene TRBV9; D ambiguous. The CDR3 extends over 12 amino acids. CDR1 and CDR2 from the germline V gene are SGDLS and YYNGEE. V dropped 3 bases and J dropped 3 bases, with 6 bases sitting between them. CDR3 bases: TGTGCCAGCAGCGGGGCGGAAGAGACCCAGTACTTC. Protein product: CASSGAEETQYF.

This clonotype was seen at least ten times. The chain couples TRBV4-3 to TRBJ2-5, with 10 bases that match TRBD2. CDR1 is LGHNA and CDR2 is YSLEER in the germline V gene. The CDR3 is 18 residues long. V gave up 0 bases and J gave up 1 base; unmatched junction bases: 8. In nucleotides, the CDR3 is TGCGCCAGCAGCCAAGATGGTGGATCTAGCGGGGGCCAAGAGACCCAGTACTTC. Amino acid sequence: CASSQDGGSSGGQETQYF.

This chain links TRBV12-3 or TRBV12-4 with TRBJ1-6; 10 nucleotides align to TRBD1. V was pared by 5 bases and J by 5 bases, with 3 bases of the junction left unmatched. There are 15 residues in the CDR3. The CDR3 sequence: CASSPGTGDNSPLHF. The DNA of the CDR3 is TGTGCCAGCAGTCCCGGGACAGGGGATAATTCACCCCTCCACTTT.

The rearrangement links TRBV15 to TRBJ2-1; D may be TRBD1 or TRBD2 (5 bases each). Germline lookup yields CDR1 LNHNV and CDR2 YYDKDF (reference sequence). The V end lost 0 bases, the J end lost 7 bases, and 10 bases lay between the germline ends. The CDR3 runs to 14 residues. As DNA, the CDR3 is TGTGCCACCAGCAGAGATCTAGGGGAGAATGAGCAGTTCTTC. Amino acids: CATSRDLGENEQFF.

This rearrangement joins TRBV15 to TRBJ2-3; tentative D call: TRBD2 (6 bases). CDR3 length: 16 residues. With 0 bases removed from V and 4 bases from J, the gap between germline ends came to 14 bases. In germline, CDR1 is LNHNV, CDR2 YYDKDF (reference sequence). This CDR3 reads CATSRDPSGGADTQYF. In DNA form, the CDR3 reads TGTGCCACCAGCAGAGATCCCTCTGGCGGGGCAGATACGCAGTATTTT.

This clonotype turned up a few times. CDR3 nucleotides: TGTGCCAGCAGCTTAACTAGCGGAGACTCCTACGAGCAGTACTTC. Its translation is CASSLTSGDSYEQYF. This rearrangement joins TRBV7-2 to TRBJ2-7; 8 bases fit TRBD2. Trimming took 2 bases from V and 0 from J; bases not matched to a gene: 3. Germline lookup yields CDR1 SGHTA and CDR2 FQGNSA. CDR3 length equals 15 residues.

The chain uses TRBV5-1 and TRBJ2-3; D is ambiguous. The CDR3 length is 14 residues. Germline V gene lookup returns CDR1 SGHRS and CDR2 YFSETQ. V lost 0 bases and J 2 bases, leaving 7 bases between the germline ends. CDR3 region: CASSLELDTDTQYF. The CDR3 nucleotides are TGCGCCAGCAGCTTGGAACTGGACACAGATACGCAGTATTTT.

The chain uses TRBV11-2 and TRBJ2-7; possibly TRBD1 for D (7 bases). Per the germline V gene, CDR1 is SGHAT and CDR2 is FQNNGV. V lost 1 base and J 0 bases, leaving 16 bases between the germline ends. This CDR3 is 17 amino acids long. The CDR3 DNA reads TGTGCCAGCAGCTTAGGGCGGGGACAGCGCAACTCCTACGAGCAGTACTTC. Translated: CASSLGRGQRNSYEQYF.

In its sample, this clonotype was seen many times. The V gene is TRBV5-5, the J gene TRBJ2-3; D gene ambiguous. Per germline, CDR1 SGHKS and CDR2 YYEKEE (reference sequence). V was pared by 0 bases and J by 0 bases, with 5 bases between. This CDR3 has 14 residues. The CDR3 sequence: CASSLGPSTDTQYF. In DNA, the CDR3 is TGTGCCAGCAGCTTGGGACCTAGCACAGATACGCAGTATTTT.